This TCR beta chain was sequenced in a study of blood T cell repertoires in COVID-19. Study as a whole: Specimens from acute and convalescent COVID-19 originated in the United States, Italy and Spain. Sources were T cells, B-cell-depleted T cells, or PBMCs; the material itself was cDNA or gDNA.

In the original workflow: Amplification of reference gene primers was used by the study to estimate nucleated cell counts. The repertoire was sequenced with immunoSEQ multiplex PCR; TCRdb's copy has only in-frame clones and lacks some. Clone size and V and J calls were adopted from that table, with D and trimming inferred from the DNA. The sample has some 190,000 clones, around 83% seen once. CDR3 length: 14 residues. Trimming removed 4 bases at V and 5 bases at J, with 15 bases between. CDR1 MNHEY and CDR2 SMNVEV come from the germline V gene (reference sequence). The chain joins TRBV27 to TRBJ2-7; D is undetermined. The clonotype comes from a woman aged 60-75 years with acute or convalescent COVID-19. Sequenced sample: peripheral blood. The CDR3 reads CASSSYQAPHEQYF. CDR3 DNA sequence: TGTGCCAGCAGTTCCTACCAGGCCCCCCACGAGCAGTACTTC.